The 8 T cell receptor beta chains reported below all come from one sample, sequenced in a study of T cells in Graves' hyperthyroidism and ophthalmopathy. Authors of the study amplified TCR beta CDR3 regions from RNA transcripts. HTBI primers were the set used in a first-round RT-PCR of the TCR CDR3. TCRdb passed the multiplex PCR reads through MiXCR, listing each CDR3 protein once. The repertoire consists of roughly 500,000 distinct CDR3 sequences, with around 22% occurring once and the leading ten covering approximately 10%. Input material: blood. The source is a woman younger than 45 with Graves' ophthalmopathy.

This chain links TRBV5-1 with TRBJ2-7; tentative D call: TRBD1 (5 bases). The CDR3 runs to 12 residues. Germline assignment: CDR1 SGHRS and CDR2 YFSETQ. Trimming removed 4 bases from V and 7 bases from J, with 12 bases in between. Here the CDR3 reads CASSHDQGEQYF. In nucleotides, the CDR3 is TGCGCCAGCAGCCACGACCAGGGTGAGCAGTACTTC.

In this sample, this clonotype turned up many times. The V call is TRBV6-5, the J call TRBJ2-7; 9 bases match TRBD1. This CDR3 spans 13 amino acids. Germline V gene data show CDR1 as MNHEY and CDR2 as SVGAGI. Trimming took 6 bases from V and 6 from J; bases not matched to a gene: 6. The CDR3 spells CASRGTGTTEQYF. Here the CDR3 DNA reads TGTGCCAGCAGGGGGACAGGGACTACCGAGCAGTACTTC.

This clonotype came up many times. For the CDR3, the DNA is TGTGCCAGCAGGGACAGGGGGTTCTACGAGCAGTACTTC. Amino acid sequence: CASRDRGFYEQYF. The V gene is TRBV12-3 or TRBV12-4, the J gene TRBJ2-7; TRBD1 matches 10 bases. V dropped 6 bases and J dropped 3; count of bases not matched to a gene: 2. This CDR3 contains 13 residues.

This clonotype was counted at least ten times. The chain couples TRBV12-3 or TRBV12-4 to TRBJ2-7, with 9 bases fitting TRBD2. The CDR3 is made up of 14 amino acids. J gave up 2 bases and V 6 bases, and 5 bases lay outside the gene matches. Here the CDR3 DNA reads TGTGCCAGCAGCCGTAGCGGGGGTCCCTACGAGCAGTACTTC. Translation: CASSRSGGPYEQYF.

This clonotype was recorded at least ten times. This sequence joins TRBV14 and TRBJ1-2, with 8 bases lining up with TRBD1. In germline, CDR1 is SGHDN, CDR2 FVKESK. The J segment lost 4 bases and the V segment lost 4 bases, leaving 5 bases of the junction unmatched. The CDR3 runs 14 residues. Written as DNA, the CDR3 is TGTGCCAGCAGCCGGACAGGGCGCTTCTATGGCTACACCTTC. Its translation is CASSRTGRFYGYTF.

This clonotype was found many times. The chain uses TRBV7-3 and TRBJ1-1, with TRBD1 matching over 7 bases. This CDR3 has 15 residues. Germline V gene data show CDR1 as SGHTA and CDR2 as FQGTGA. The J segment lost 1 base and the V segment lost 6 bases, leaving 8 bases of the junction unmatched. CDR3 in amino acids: CASRLNGQENTEAFF. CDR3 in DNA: TGTGCCAGCAGACTTAACGGACAGGAGAACACTGAAGCTTTCTTT.

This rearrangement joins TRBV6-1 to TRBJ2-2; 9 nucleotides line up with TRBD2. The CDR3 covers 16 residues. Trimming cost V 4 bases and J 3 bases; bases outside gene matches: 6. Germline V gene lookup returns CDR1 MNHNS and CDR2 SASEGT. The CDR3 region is CASSGGSGGHTGELFF. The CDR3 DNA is TGTGCCAGCAGTGGGGGTAGCGGGGGACACACCGGGGAGCTGTTTTTT.

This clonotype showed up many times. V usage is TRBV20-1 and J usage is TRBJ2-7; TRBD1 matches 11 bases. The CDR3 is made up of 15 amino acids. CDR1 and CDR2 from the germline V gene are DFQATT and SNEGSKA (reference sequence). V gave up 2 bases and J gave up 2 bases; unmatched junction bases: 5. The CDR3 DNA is TGCAGTGCTAGAAATAGGGGACAGGGGGCCTACGAGCAGTACTTC. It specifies CSARNRGQGAYEQYF.